The following is a T cell receptor (beta chain) sequence with its context. The CDR3 runs to 13 residues. V gave up 3 bases and J gave up 9 bases, with 12 bases separating them. Germline V lookup: CDR1 SEHNR, CDR2 FQNEAQ (reference sequence). The sample originates from a study of blood T cell repertoires in COVID-19. As for the study in general: Acute and convalescent COVID-19 specimens originated in the United States, Italy and Spain.

Source study methods: By means of reference gene primer amplification, nucleated cell counts were estimated. The repertoire was sequenced with immunoSEQ multiplex PCR; TCRdb's copy has only in-frame clones and lacks some. V and J calls plus clone size are reproduced from that table; the DNA served to infer D and trimming. The data contain approximately 73,000 clones, about four fifths of them singletons. Sample: peripheral blood. The V call is TRBV7-9, the J call TRBJ2-1; D call uncertain. The receptor comes from a woman in her 70s with acute or convalescent COVID-19. The CDR3 nucleotides read TGTGCCAGCAGCTTTGGTCCCAGTCTTGAGCAGTTCTTC. Protein sequence: CASSFGPSLEQFF.